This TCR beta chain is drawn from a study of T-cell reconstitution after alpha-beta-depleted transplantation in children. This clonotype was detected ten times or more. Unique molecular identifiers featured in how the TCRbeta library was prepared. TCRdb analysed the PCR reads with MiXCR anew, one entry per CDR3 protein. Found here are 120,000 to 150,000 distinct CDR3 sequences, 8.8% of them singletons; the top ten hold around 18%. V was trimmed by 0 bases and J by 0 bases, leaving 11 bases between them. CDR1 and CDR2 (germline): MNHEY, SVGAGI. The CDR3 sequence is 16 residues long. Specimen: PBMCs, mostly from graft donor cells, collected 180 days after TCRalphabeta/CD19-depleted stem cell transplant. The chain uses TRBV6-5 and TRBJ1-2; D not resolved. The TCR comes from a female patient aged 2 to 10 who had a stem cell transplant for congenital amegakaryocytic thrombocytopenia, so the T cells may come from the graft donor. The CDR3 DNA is TGTGCCAGCAGTTACTCGCCTTTTGAAGCTAACTATGGCTACACCTTC. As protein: CASSYSPFEANYGYTF.